This entry lists 28 T cell receptor beta chains sequenced from one sample in a study of OX40 agonist ivuxolimab in advanced cancers. Repertoires were generated with immunoSEQ multiplex PCR, while TCRdb's copy carries only in-frame clones and drops some. The data contain approximately 30,000 clones, 70% to 90% of them singletons. Here the sequenced sample was CD4+ or CD8+ T cells sorted from blood, taken in a trial of the OX40 agonist ivuxolimab. Every receptor here comes from an adult with an advanced solid tumor such as melanoma, head and neck, liver or kidney cancer.

The table lists this clone with a few counts. V usage is TRBV7-2 and J usage is TRBJ2-3, with TRBD2 matching over 7 bases. Germline V gives CDR1 SGHTA, CDR2 FQGNSA. The V gene end was trimmed by 2 bases and the J gene end by 4 bases; junction bases not matched to a gene: 6. The CDR3 spans 15 residues. CDR3 DNA: TGTGCCAGCAGCTTATCGGGCGGGAGATCAGATACGCAGTATTTT. Protein: CASSLSGGRSDTQYF. Drawing the rest from reference TRBV7-2 and TRBJ2-3, the complete variable domain is GAGVSQSPSNKVTEKGKDVELRCDPISGHTALYWYRQSLGQGLEFLIYFQGNSAPDKSGLPSDRFSAERTGGSVSTLTIQRTQQEDSAVYLCASSLSGGRSDTQYFGPGTRLTVL.

The CDR3 loop reads CASSRPHRGMNTEAFF. Here the CDR3 DNA reads TGTGCCAGCAGTCGGCCCCACAGGGGTATGAACACTGAAGCTTTCTTT. The J gene is TRBJ1-1, the V gene TRBV27; 7 nucleotides align to TRBD1. V lost 5 bases and J lost 0; bases outside the gene matches: 9. The CDR3 has 16 amino acids. In germline, CDR1 is MNHEY, CDR2 SMNVEV (reference sequence).

The V gene is TRBV13, the J gene TRBJ2-5; TRBD2 matches 9 bases. The germline gives CDR1 PRHDT, CDR2 FYEKMQ (reference sequence). CDR3 length equals 16 residues. The V segment lost 5 bases and the J segment 9 bases; nucleotides outside the gene matches: 16. CDR3 loop: CASSMGWPSGTNAQYF. As DNA, the CDR3 is TGTGCCAGCAGCATGGGGTGGCCTAGCGGGACGAATGCCCAGTACTTC.

The chain has TRBV4-3 and TRBJ1-1; TRBD1 might be the D (6 bases). The V and J ends lost 0 bases and 7 bases respectively, with 9 bases between them. The CDR3 runs 13 residues. Germline V CDR1 and CDR2: LGHNA, YSLEER. As DNA, the CDR3 is TGCGCCAGCAGCCAAGATTCCAGGGGTGAAGCTTTCTTT. This translates into CASSQDSRGEAFF.

This rearrangement joins TRBV2 to TRBJ2-5; D not resolved. Germline loops: CDR1 SNHLY, CDR2 FYNNEI. The CDR3 extends over 12 amino acids. The V end was cut by 7 bases, the J end by 2 bases, with 8 bases between. Here the CDR3 reads CASNGLQETQYF. In DNA form, the CDR3 reads TGTGCCAGCAATGGGCTTCAAGAGACCCAGTACTTC.

The rearrangement links TRBV18 to TRBJ2-7; TRBD2 aligns across 8 bases. After removal of 6 bases from V and 6 bases from J, the junction contained 10 bases not matched to a gene. Germline V gene data show CDR1 as KGHSH and CDR2 as LQKENI. There are 14 residues in the CDR3. The CDR3 region has the DNA TGTGCCAGCTCCTCAGCGGGAGACAGCAGCGAGCAGTACTTC. Its protein product is CASSSAGDSSEQYF.

This clone has a single count. The V gene is TRBV27, the J gene TRBJ1-2; TRBD1 is a possible D gene (6 bases). From germline, CDR1 is MNHEY and CDR2 SMNVEV (reference sequence). The CDR3 runs to 12 residues. Trimming took off 8 bases at V and 4 bases at J, with 11 bases between the two ends. For the CDR3, the DNA is TGTGCCAGCGGGGACACCCCCTATGGCTACACCTTC. Translation gives CASGDTPYGYTF.

The chain carries TRBV30 and TRBJ1-1; weak D call: TRBD1 (5 bases). The CDR3 consists of 12 residues. V lost 2 bases to trimming and J lost 7 bases, with 11 bases between them. Germline-derived CDR1 and CDR2 are GTSNPN and SVGIG (reference sequence). As DNA, the CDR3 is TGTGCCTGGAGTTCCGCAGGGCTTGAAGCTTTCTTT. Amino acids: CAWSSAGLEAFF.

This chain joins TRBV10-3 and TRBJ2-7; 7 positions match TRBD1. The CDR3 runs 15 residues. Trimming at V came to 5 bases and at J to 3 bases, leaving 10 bases not matched to a gene. Germline CDR1 reads ENHRY; CDR2 reads SYGVKD. CDR3 bases: TGTGCCATCAGTCACAGGGGCACTGAGGACTACGAGCAGTACTTC. It yields the protein CAISHRGTEDYEQYF.

The CDR3 is CASSPLTGILDGYTF. The DNA for the CDR3 is TGTGCCAGCTCACCACTAACAGGGATATTAGATGGCTACACCTTC. This rearrangement joins TRBV18 to TRBJ1-2; possible D gene TRBD1, 6 bases. The germline V and J ends were trimmed by 1 base and 6 bases, with 15 bases remaining between them. The CDR3 length is 15 residues. Germline V gene data show CDR1 as KGHSH and CDR2 as LQKENI.

This sequence joins TRBV19 and TRBJ2-1; the D is unclear. V lost 1 base, J lost 9 bases, and 25 bases lay in between. Germline CDR1 and CDR2: LNHDA and SQIVND (reference sequence). The CDR3 is made up of 18 amino acids. CDR3 in DNA: TGTGCCAGTAGTATAGCTGGGGTAGACAAAGGACCTGTTGGTGAGCAGTTCTTC. It specifies CASSIAGVDKGPVGEQFF.

The rearrangement joins TRBV6-5 to TRBJ1-4, with a possible D match to TRBD1 (6 bases). CDR1 and CDR2 (germline): MNHEY, SVGAGI. CDR3 size: 15 residues. Between the trimmed V and J ends, which lost 6 bases and 0 bases, there was a span of 11 bases. The CDR3 DNA follows: TGTGCCAGCAGGAAACAGGGAGCAACTAATGAAAAACTGTTTTTT. This codes for CASRKQGATNEKLFF.

The gene calls are TRBV6-5 and TRBJ2-1; D is possibly TRBD1 (5 bases). V was trimmed by 4 bases and J by 9 bases, leaving 13 bases between them. Per the germline V gene, CDR1 is MNHEY and CDR2 is SVGAGI. The CDR3 consists of 13 residues. The CDR3 loop is CASSLRGVGEQFF. The CDR3, as DNA: TGTGCCAGCAGTTTAAGGGGCGTAGGTGAGCAGTTCTTC.

The chain has TRBV27 and TRBJ2-1, with 14 bases that match TRBD2. Per the germline V gene, CDR1 is MNHEY and CDR2 is SMNVEV (reference sequence). V was pared by 6 bases and J by 6 bases, with 4 bases of the junction left unmatched. This CDR3 has 15 residues. Written as DNA, the CDR3 is TGTGCCAGCAGCCCCGGGACTAGCGGGAGCAATGAGCAGTTCTTC. Its translation: CASSPGTSGSNEQFF.

V is TRBV7-9 and J is TRBJ2-3, with D possibly matching TRBD2 (5 bases). This CDR3 is 13 amino acids long. V was shortened by 4 bases and J by 2 bases, with 7 bases between the two germline ends. The germline gives CDR1 SEHNR, CDR2 FQNEAQ (reference sequence). CDR3 protein: CASSSADTDTQYF. The DNA of the CDR3 is TGTGCCAGCAGCTCAGCGGACACAGATACGCAGTATTTT.

For the CDR3, the DNA is TGTGCCAGCAGTGGGATCGACAAGAGCTCCTACAATGAGCAGTTCTTC. Its translation is CASSGIDKSSYNEQFF. This rearrangement joins TRBV25-1 to TRBJ2-1; no clear D gene. Germline V gives CDR1 MGHDK, CDR2 SYGVNS. This CDR3 has 16 amino acids. V lost 4 bases and J lost 0, with 13 bases in between. The full variable domain, its missing parts supplied by reference TRBV25-1 and TRBJ2-1, is EADIYQTPRYLVIGTGKKITLECSQTMGHDKMYWYQQDPGMELHLIHYSYGVNSTEKGDLSSESTVSRIRTEHFPLTLESARPSHTSQYLCASSGIDKSSYNEQFFGPGTRLTVL.

This chain joins TRBV15 and TRBJ2-2; D uncertain. CDR1 and CDR2 (germline): LNHNV, YYDKDF (reference sequence). The ends were cut back, 0 bases at V and 5 bases at J, with 10 bases in the middle. The CDR3 is 15 amino acids. The CDR3 protein is CATSRDGEETGELFF. CDR3 DNA sequence: TGTGCCACCAGCAGAGATGGGGAAGAAACCGGGGAGCTGTTTTTT. The whole variable domain, filled in from reference TRBV15 and TRBJ2-2, reads DAMVIQNPRYQVTQFGKPVTLSCSQTLNHNVMYWYQQKSSQAPKLLFHYYDKDFNNEADTPDNFQSRRPNTSFCFLDIRSPGLGDTAMYLCATSRDGEETGELFFGEGSRLTVL.

This chain joins TRBV5-1 and TRBJ2-1, with D possibly being TRBD1 (5 bases). CDR3 length: 15 residues. Germline V gene data show CDR1 as SGHRS and CDR2 as YFSETQ. With 4 bases removed from V and 4 bases from J, the gap between germline ends came to 15 bases. CDR3 amino acids: CASSGYGASYNEQFF. CDR3 DNA: TGCGCCAGCAGCGGCTATGGGGCCTCATACAATGAGCAGTTCTTC.

This chain uses TRBV7-2 with TRBJ2-1, with 12 bases matching TRBD2. V shed 5 bases and J 6 bases; nucleotides not matched to a gene: 5. The CDR3 consists of 15 residues. Germline CDR1 and CDR2: SGHTA and FQGNSA. This chain's CDR3 is CASSPSGRAANEQFF. Here the CDR3 DNA reads TGTGCCAGCAGCCCTAGCGGGAGGGCCGCCAATGAGCAGTTCTTC.

The gene calls are TRBV11-2 and TRBJ2-7; TRBD1 aligns across 8 bases. The J segment lost 9 bases and the V segment lost 4 bases, leaving 14 bases of the junction unmatched. Germline CDR1 is SGHAT and CDR2 is FQNNGV. This CDR3 has 15 amino acids. The CDR3 DNA reads as TGTGCCAGCAGCTCGCCATTCCTCAGGGGGCGCGGGCAGTACTTC. Protein: CASSSPFLRGRGQYF.

The chain recombines TRBV6-1 with TRBJ2-7; 7 bases are a match to TRBD1. In germline, CDR1 is MNHNS, CDR2 SASEGT. The CDR3 is made up of 12 amino acids. With 4 bases clipped from V and 3 bases from J, the junction kept 0 bases outside the gene matches. CDR3 residues: CASSGDSYEQYF. Here the CDR3 DNA reads TGTGCCAGCAGTGGGGACAGCTACGAGCAGTACTTC.

The V call is TRBV25-1, the J call TRBJ1-5; 9 nucleotides align to TRBD1. CDR1 MGHDK and CDR2 SYGVNS come from the germline V gene. Unmatched junction bases numbered 4, after V lost 4 bases and J lost 6 bases. CDR3 size: 14 residues. The CDR3 spells CASSAGTGSQPQHF. In nucleotides, the CDR3 is TGTGCCAGCAGTGCCGGGACAGGGTCTCAGCCCCAGCATTTT.

The rearrangement uses TRBV7-9 and TRBJ2-1; a possible D gene is TRBD2 (5 bases). V was pared by 1 base and J by 7 bases, with 14 bases between. This CDR3 is built from 15 residues. Per the germline V gene, CDR1 is SEHNR and CDR2 is FQNEAQ (reference sequence). The CDR3 sequence is CASSLVRLAGNEQFF. CDR3 DNA sequence: TGTGCCAGCAGCTTAGTAAGGCTAGCCGGAAATGAGCAGTTCTTC.

This chain joins TRBV28 and TRBJ2-2, with D tentatively TRBD2 (5 bases). Trimming removed 5 bases from V and 4 bases from J, with 11 bases in between. CDR1 and CDR2 (germline): MDHEN, SYDVKM. This CDR3 region has 14 residues. CDR3 loop: CASSTRESTGELFF. CDR3 sequence (DNA): TGTGCCAGCAGTACGAGGGAGAGCACCGGGGAGCTGTTTTTT.

The chain recombines TRBV7-2 with TRBJ2-7, with D uncertain. CDR1 and CDR2 (germline): SGHTA, FQGNSA. V was cut by 6 bases and J by 3 bases, with 12 bases left in between. The length of the CDR3 is 13 residues. The CDR3 region has the DNA TGTGCCAGCAGTCAACTTGGCGGCTACGAGCAGTACTTC. Its translation: CASSQLGGYEQYF.

This clone was picked up a small number of times. The CDR3 nucleotides are TGTGCCAGCAGTTCACTAGACTCGGCTCTAAACTACGAGCAGTACTTC. Residues: CASSSLDSALNYEQYF. The chain has TRBV6-5 and TRBJ2-7; maybe TRBD2 (5 bases). Per the germline V gene, CDR1 is MNHEY and CDR2 is SVGAGI. The CDR3 runs to 16 residues. V lost 4 bases and J 3 bases, leaving 19 bases between the germline ends.

CDR3 nucleotide sequence: TGTGCCAGCAGTGAAGTCCCCGGAATGGGGGGCTCCGGGGAGCTGTTTTTT. This translates into CASSEVPGMGGSGELFF. The chain carries TRBV6-1 and TRBJ2-2, with D possibly called TRBD1 or TRBD2 (6 bases each). V was clipped by 1 base and J by 6 bases, with 18 bases between them. Looked up from germline, CDR1 is MNHNS and CDR2 is SASEGT. This CDR3 spans 17 amino acids.

This chain connects TRBV10-1 to TRBJ2-1; 12 nucleotides agree with TRBD2. V shed 4 bases and J 4 bases; nucleotides not matched to a gene: 11. There are 18 residues in the CDR3. From germline, CDR1 is WNHNN and CDR2 SYGVQD (reference sequence). The CDR3 DNA reads as TGCGCCAGCAGTGGTCTGACTAGCGGGAGACAAGGTTACAATGAGCAGTTCTTC. Translating it yields CASSGLTSGRQGYNEQFF.